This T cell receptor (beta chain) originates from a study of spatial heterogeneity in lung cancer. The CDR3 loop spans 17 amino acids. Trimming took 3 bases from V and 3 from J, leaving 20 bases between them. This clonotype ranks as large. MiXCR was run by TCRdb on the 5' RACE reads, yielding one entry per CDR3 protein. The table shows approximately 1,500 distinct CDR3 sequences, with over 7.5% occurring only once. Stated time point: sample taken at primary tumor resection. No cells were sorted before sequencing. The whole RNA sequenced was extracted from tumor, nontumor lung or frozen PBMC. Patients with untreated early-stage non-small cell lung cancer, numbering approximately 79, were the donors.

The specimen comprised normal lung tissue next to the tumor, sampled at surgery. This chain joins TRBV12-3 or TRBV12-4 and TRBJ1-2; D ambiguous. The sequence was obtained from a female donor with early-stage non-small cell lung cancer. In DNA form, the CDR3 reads TGTGCCAGCAGTTTGAGACGGTGGGATGATCGGGACTATGGCTACACCTTC. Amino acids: CASSLRRWDDRDYGYTF.